This TCR beta chain was retrieved from a study of T cells after yellow fever vaccination (dated by TCRdb to about 2019). Looking at the study overall: Using CD3, CD45RA, CCR7 and CD95 staining, memory subsets (EM, EMRA, CM and Tscm) were sorted on a BD FACS Aria III. Memory subsets were sorted on days 0, 15 and 45 and at 18 months following primary vaccination, and on days 0, 15 and 45 following the 30-year booster. To track T-cell clones before and after primary and booster YFV17D yellow fever vaccination, bulk TCR alpha and beta repertoires were sequenced longitudinally. The SMART-Seq v4 Ultra Low Input RNA kit was used to prepare libraries from fractions with low cell numbers. Two healthy male donors, one aged 18 to 30 and one aged 30 to 40 years, were included in the cohort. Blood samples were taken at several timepoints before and after primary and secondary immunization, and bulk PBMC replicates and cell subsets were isolated. Overall study results and their limits: Because the study included only two donors, the extent to which the findings can be generalized is limited. A small fraction of clonotypes showed up in both the CD4 and CD8 compartments, probably as a result of convergent recombination. Most clones expanded after primary vaccination were re-detected after the booster (about 95% of CD4 and about nine tenths of CD8), suggesting broad memory maintenance. In the sorted memory subsets on day 0, nearly all vaccine-responding clonotypes were below the level of detection. Because abundant contaminating clonotypes from the bulk population could be contained in FACS-sorted repertoires, computational filtering was required. The secondary T-cell response was weaker than the primary response but faster, peaking on day 5 instead of day 15.

Spanning cysteine to phenylalanine, the CDR3 consists of 20 amino acids. The only DNA kept is the CDR3, 60 bases in frame from the first base. The junction carries 26 bases between V and J, which are trimmed by 5 bases and 0 bases respectively. Via the germline V gene, CDR1 is SGHTA and CDR2 FQGTGA. TCRdb names Illumina NovaSeq 6000 as the instrument used. Synthesis of TCR cDNA relied on 5'RACE template switching, a step that introduced a universal primer site along with unique molecular identifiers. Priming for cDNA synthesis came from both the TCR alpha and TCR beta constant segments. Libraries were amplified in two PCR steps, with sample barcodes and sequencing adapters added in the second step. Sequencing of libraries was performed on Illumina HiSeq 2500 (2x100 bp) or NovaSeq (2x150 bp). Per the authors' processing: Demultiplexing of reads and collapsing into UMI consensus sequences were performed with MIGEC, and V(D)J alignment was carried out with MiXCR. Vaccine-responding clonotypes were defined with edgeR using replicate PBMC samples, requiring FDR below 0.01 and a log2 fold change above 5 up to day 15. Each bulk clonotype received a CD4 or CD8 identity based on whether the sequenced CD4 or CD8 repertoire contained that clonotype at higher abundance. To estimate how each clone was distributed across memory phenotypes, clonotype frequencies in memory subsets were weighted by the numbers of FACS-sorted cells. The raw public reads went through TCRdb reprocessing: fastp at Q25, MiXCR clone calling, in-frame beta chains kept. Records with the same CDR3 protein are collapsed into one entry carrying the most frequent genes and DNA. Clone size and V and J calls follow TCRdb, not the original study. Recorded for this sample are around 25,000 distinct CDR3 sequences; approximately 4.9% of them occurred a single time. Of the sample, approximately 38% is held by the ten largest clones.

The intended sense of this specimen's treatment or condition label: live attenuated yellow fever vaccine strain. PBMCs were isolated from peripheral blood using a standard Ficoll-Paque protocol. For sorted memory subsets, RNA extraction was done with the RNeasy Micro Kit. This clonotype has at least ten counts. No qualities accompany the bases; no much larger clone lies one base away. The clonotype originates from a young man who received the YFV17D yellow fever vaccine. The chain was built from TRBV7-3 and TRBJ2-1; a weak D assignment points to TRBD1 (6 bases agree). The specimen was PBMCs, either bulk or a sorted T-cell subset (CD4+, CD8+, memory, or dextramer-sorted; not recorded which), collected on the day of the yellow fever booster vaccination. The DNA is as follows: TGTGCCAGCAGCACCAGACGGTTACTACCCAGGGGAAACTCCTACAATGAGCAGTTCTTC. The encoded protein is CASSTRRLLPRGNSYNEQFF. Extended through the reference TRBV7-3 and TRBJ2-1 proteins, this CDR3 yields the full variable domain: GAGVSQTPSNKVTEKGKYVELRCDPISGHTALYWYRQSLGQGPEFLIYFQGTGAADDSGLPNDRFFAVRPEGSVSTLKIQRTERGDSAVYLCASSTRRLLPRGNSYNEQFFGPGTRLTVL.